One sample yielded the 25 T cell receptor beta chains listed below, sequenced in a study of T cell repertoires in cytomegalovirus infection. TCRdb reprocessed the reads via MiXCR and lists one record per CDR3 protein. The table shows fewer than 700,000 distinct CDR3 sequences, with roughly 24% occurring only once. The material sequenced was CD8+ T cells from PBMCs. These receptors were taken from a human donor in good health (CMV status not recorded). Some clones in this sample may be carry-over from other donors' samples.

This clonotype was counted a single time. The V and J genes are TRBV5-1 and TRBJ1-2, with D possibly TRBD1 on 6 matching bases. CDR3 length: 14 residues. Germline V gene sequence: CDR1 SGHRS, CDR2 YFSETQ. Trimming removed 4 bases at V and 6 bases at J, with 16 bases between. In nucleotides, the CDR3 is TGCGCCAGCAGCCAAAGCAGGGGAGTTGATGGCTACACCTTC. Its translation: CASSQSRGVDGYTF.

For the CDR3, the DNA is TGTGCCAGCACCCTCAACGGACAGGATCATCGGATGGAGACCCAGTACTTC. Protein sequence: CASTLNGQDHRMETQYF. The V gene is TRBV7-9, the J gene TRBJ2-5; TRBD1 matches 7 bases. Germline CDR1 reads SEHNR; CDR2 reads FQNEAQ (reference sequence). This CDR3 has 17 residues. The V segment lost 7 bases and the J segment 5 bases; nucleotides outside the gene matches: 19. Drawing the rest from reference TRBV7-9 and TRBJ2-5, the complete variable domain is DTGVSQNPRHKITKRGQNVTFRCDPISEHNRLYWYRQTLGQGPEFLTYFQNEAQLEKSRLLSDRFSAERPKGSFSTLEIQRTEQGDSAMYLCASTLNGQDHRMETQYFGPGTRLLVL.

The table lists this clonotype with a count of one. This sequence may be a read error, since a much larger clone differs from it by one base. The rearrangement joins TRBV7-6 to TRBJ2-1; perhaps D is TRBD1 or TRBD2 (5 bases each). CDR1 SGHVS and CDR2 FNYEAQ come from the germline V gene. This CDR3 region has 14 residues. The CDR3: CVSGTRVWGNEQFF. CDR3 in DNA: TGTGTCAGCGGAACCAGGGTTTGGGGCAATGAGCAGTTCTTC.

This clonotype was detected ten times or more. V gene TRBV7-6 combines with J gene TRBJ1-1; D not resolved. V shed 1 base and J shed 4 bases, with 10 bases lying between them. The germline V gene encodes CDR1 SGHVS and CDR2 FNYEAQ. This CDR3 is built from 14 residues. In DNA form, the CDR3 reads TGTGCCAGCAGCTTAGATTCTGGAGTCACTGAAGCTTTCTTT. Translating gives CASSLDSGVTEAFF.

This clonotype appeared a few times. The V and J genes are TRBV20-1 and TRBJ2-3; TRBD2 aligns across 7 bases. Germline V gene data show CDR1 as DFQATT and CDR2 as SNEGSKA (reference sequence). V shed 2 bases, J shed 1 base, and the junction held 3 bases outside the gene matches. This CDR3 has 14 amino acids. The CDR3 nucleotides are TGCAGTGCTAGACCCAGCGGGGGCACAGATACGCAGTATTTT. Translating gives CSARPSGGTDTQYF.

The chain links TRBV7-2 to TRBJ1-1; D not resolved. This CDR3 is built from 11 residues. CDR1 SGHTA and CDR2 FQGNSA come from the germline V gene. Trimming took off 5 bases at V and 8 bases at J, with 9 bases between the two ends. The CDR3 DNA reads TGTGCCAGCAGCCTACCCCAAGAAGCTTTCTTT. This translates into CASSLPQEAFF.

The chain carries TRBV20-1 and TRBJ2-7; D is unresolved. Germline lookup yields CDR1 DFQATT and CDR2 SNEGSKA (reference sequence). The CDR3 runs 14 residues. Trimming took off 5 bases at V and 1 base at J, with 15 bases between the two ends. The chain's CDR3 is CSAQGSDGSYEQYV. The CDR3 DNA reads TGCAGTGCTCAAGGTTCTGACGGGTCCTACGAGCAGTACGTC.

This clonotype was seen many times. V gene TRBV7-6 combines with J gene TRBJ2-7, with D possibly matching TRBD2 (6 bases). The length of the CDR3 is 14 residues. Germline assignment: CDR1 SGHVS and CDR2 FNYEAQ. V was trimmed by 5 bases and J by 3 bases, leaving 14 bases between them. CDR3 sequence: CASSPGTLIYEQYF. Here the CDR3 DNA reads TGTGCCAGCAGCCCGGGGACTTTAATCTACGAGCAGTACTTC.

This clonotype has ten or more counts. The genes are TRBV7-6 and TRBJ2-5; 8 nucleotides match TRBD1. The V segment lost 2 bases and the J segment 5 bases; nucleotides outside the gene matches: 7. The length of the CDR3 is 15 residues. Germline CDR1 and CDR2: SGHVS and FNYEAQ. The CDR3 region has the DNA TGTGCCAGCAGCTTACCCGGACAGGGTGGGGAGACCCAGTACTTC. Amino acids: CASSLPGQGGETQYF.

This clonotype was picked up a small number of times. The junction departs from the called germline gene at one end, perhaps through a read error. The genes are TRBV7-6 and TRBJ2-7; D may match TRBD1 or TRBD2 (5 bases each). Germline assignment: CDR1 SGHVS and CDR2 FNYEAQ. This CDR3 comprises 15 residues. CDR3 residues: CASSPLAGTSVEQYF. The CDR3 nucleotides are TGTGCTAGCAGCCCACTGGCAGGGACGTCGGTCGAGCAGTACTTC.

This clonotype showed up many times. The rearrangement joins TRBV7-9 to TRBJ2-1, with a weak D call TRBD2 (6 bases). This CDR3 has 16 amino acids. CDR1 and CDR2 (germline): SEHNR, FQNEAQ (reference sequence). V gave up 0 bases and J gave up 4 bases, with 13 bases separating them. The CDR3 DNA follows: TGTGCCAGCAGCTTAGCGGGCGGGGCCCCATACAATGAGCAGTTCTTC. It specifies CASSLAGGAPYNEQFF.

J is TRBJ2-2 and V is TRBV28; TRBD1 might be the D (5 bases). V was pared by 5 bases and J by 0 bases, with 13 bases between. Germline V CDR1 and CDR2: MDHEN, SYDVKM. The CDR3 covers 16 residues. CDR3 sequence: CASSPTDLPNTGELFF. The CDR3 coding sequence is TGTGCCAGCAGTCCGACAGACCTTCCGAACACCGGGGAGCTGTTTTTT.

This clonotype was detected only a few times. This chain connects TRBV10-3 to TRBJ1-1; 7 bases are a match to TRBD1. V shed 0 bases and J 6 bases; nucleotides not matched to a gene: 7. Germline values: CDR1 ENHRY, CDR2 SYGVKD. This CDR3 has 15 residues. This chain's CDR3 is CAISESGQGVAEAFF. CDR3 coding DNA: TGTGCCATCAGTGAGTCCGGGCAGGGGGTGGCTGAAGCTTTCTTT.

This clonotype has a single count. CDR3 sequence reads: CSARDRVGRQPQHF. The CDR3 nucleotides are TGCAGTGCTAGAGACAGGGTTGGTCGTCAGCCCCAGCATTTT. The rearrangement links TRBV20-1 to TRBJ1-5; maybe TRBD1 (5 bases). This CDR3 is 14 amino acids long. The ends were cut back, 0 bases at V and 6 bases at J, with 12 bases in the middle. CDR1 and CDR2 (germline): DFQATT, SNEGSKA (reference sequence).

This clonotype was recorded a few times. V usage is TRBV6-2 or TRBV6-3 and J usage is TRBJ2-7; maybe TRBD2 (6 bases). V lost 6 bases, J lost 4 bases, and 19 bases lay in between. Germline CDR1 is MNHEY and CDR2 is SVGEGT. The CDR3 sequence is 15 residues long. This chain's CDR3 is CASSPSAGYGYEQYV. CDR3 nucleotide sequence: TGTGCCAGCAGCCCTAGCGCAGGGTATGGGTACGAGCAGTACGTC.

This clonotype has a handful of counts. An end of the junction does not agree with germline; a read error may underlie this. This sequence joins TRBV28 and TRBJ2-3; TRBD2 matches at 8 bases. Germline V gene data show CDR1 as MDHEN and CDR2 as SYDVKM. This CDR3 spans 16 amino acids. For the CDR3, the DNA is TGTGTCAGCAGTTATGTAGCCGGGGGGGGAACAGATACGCAGTATTTT. It translates to CVSSYVAGGGTDTQYF.

This clonotype came up many times. The V call is TRBV12-3 or TRBV12-4, the J call TRBJ2-2; 8 positions match TRBD1. V lost 10 bases and J lost 3; bases outside the gene matches: 10. The CDR3 spans 15 residues. In DNA form, the CDR3 reads TGTGCCATACAGCCCCGGACAGGGCACACCGGGGAGCTGTTTTTT. It specifies CAIQPRTGHTGELFF.

V is TRBV10-3 and J is TRBJ1-5; 9 positions match TRBD1. Germline V gene lookup returns CDR1 ENHRY and CDR2 SYGVKD. The CDR3 has 18 residues. Germline trimming cut 3 bases from V and 0 bases from J; bases unmatched to any gene: 9. The CDR3 DNA is TGTGCCATCAGTGATACAGGGGGCGTGATGGTTAGCAATCAGCCCCAGCATTTT. It is translated as CAISDTGGVMVSNQPQHF.

This clonotype appeared many times. This sequence joins TRBV7-9 and TRBJ1-1; D possibly corresponds to TRBD1 (5 bases). The CDR3 extends over 13 amino acids. Per the germline V gene, CDR1 is SEHNR and CDR2 is FQNEAQ (reference sequence). The V end lost 4 bases, the J end lost 3 bases, and 9 bases lay between the germline ends. CDR3 sequence (DNA): TGTGCCAGCAGCTCAAGGGGTTACACTGAAGCTTTCTTT. Translation gives CASSSRGYTEAFF. The variable domain in full, with the rest retrieved from reference TRBV7-9 and TRBJ1-1, is DTGVSQNPRHKITKRGQNVTFRCDPISEHNRLYWYRQTLGQGPEFLTYFQNEAQLEKSRLLSDRFSAERPKGSFSTLEIQRTEQGDSAMYLCASSSRGYTEAFFGQGTRLTVV.

The chain joins TRBV29-1 to TRBJ1-3, with D possibly matching TRBD1 (5 bases). This CDR3 has 15 amino acids. Trimming pared 4 bases from V and 2 bases from J, leaving 15 bases between. Germline V gives CDR1 SQVTM, CDR2 ANQGSEA. CDR3 sequence reads: CSVALRGSAGNTIYF. CDR3 DNA: TGCAGCGTTGCCCTGAGGGGTAGCGCTGGAAACACCATATATTTT.

This chain connects TRBV4-3 to TRBJ1-2, with D unclear. Germline V gene sequence: CDR1 LGHNA, CDR2 YSLEER. The CDR3 runs to 15 residues. Trimming took 4 bases from V and 2 from J, leaving 14 bases between them. The CDR3, as DNA: TGCGCCAGCAGCCTAAAGTTACAGAACAACTATGGCTACACCTTC. The encoded protein is CASSLKLQNNYGYTF.

This clonotype turned up a few times. The chain employs TRBV4-2 and TRBJ2-1; D perhaps matches TRBD2 (7 bases). Germline V gene lookup returns CDR1 LGHNA and CDR2 YNFKEQ. V was clipped by 4 bases and J by 0 bases, with 16 bases between them. The CDR3 has 17 amino acids. The CDR3 sequence is CASSRREGGSSYNEQFF. The DNA of the CDR3 is TGTGCCAGCAGCCGGCGAGAGGGGGGGAGCTCCTACAATGAGCAGTTCTTC.

This clonotype was detected only a few times. The rearrangement joins TRBV5-5 to TRBJ2-1; D might be TRBD2 (6 bases). V was cut by 0 bases and J by 12 bases, with 10 bases left in between. This CDR3 has 12 amino acids. Germline loops: CDR1 SGHKS, CDR2 YYEKEE (reference sequence). The DNA for the CDR3 is TGTGCCAGCAGCTTGGGGGAACTAGCGCAGTTCTTC. Encoded protein: CASSLGELAQFF.

This clonotype was seen more than once but under ten times. The J gene is TRBJ2-3, the V gene TRBV19; D is uncertain. Deletions cut 3 bases from V and 4 bases from J, with 8 bases between. The germline CDR1 and CDR2 sequences are LNHDA and SQIVND (reference sequence). The CDR3 length is 13 residues. The CDR3 is CASSMYVPDTQYF. CDR3 bases: TGTGCCAGTAGTATGTATGTCCCAGATACGCAGTATTTT.

This clonotype has only a few counts. The chain combines TRBV15 with TRBJ2-1, with D uncertain. Germline V gene sequence: CDR1 LNHNV, CDR2 YYDKDF (reference sequence). This CDR3 region has 15 residues. Trimming left V 2 bases short and J 0 bases short, with 8 bases between. The CDR3 spells CATSRIQSSYNEQFF. As DNA, the CDR3 is TGTGCCACCAGCAGAATACAGAGCTCCTACAATGAGCAGTTCTTC.